The TCR beta chain under discussion was sequenced for a study of blood T cell repertoires in COVID-19. Across the study: Acute and convalescent COVID-19 samples came from the United States, Italy and Spain. PBMCs, B-cell-depleted T cells, or T cells provided the cDNA or gDNA that made up the material.

Original methodology: Amplified reference gene primers provided the basis for estimating nucleated cell counts. Sequencing was performed with immunoSEQ multiplex PCR; in TCRdb, only in-frame clones are kept and a portion is missing. The V and J calls and clone size were taken over from that table, and D and trimming were inferred from the DNA. The repertoire has some 220,000 clones, about 79% of them found once; the top ten carry more than 9%. Germline V gene lookup returns CDR1 MNHEY and CDR2 SVGAGI. V was shortened by 0 bases and J by 3 bases, with 12 bases between the two germline ends. This CDR3 spans 15 amino acids.

This TCR was recovered from a man aged 50 to 59 with active or convalescent COVID-19. What was sequenced was peripheral blood. The chain joins TRBV6-5 to TRBJ2-7; D perhaps matches TRBD1 (5 bases). Here the CDR3 reads CASSYSPGMGYEQYF. The CDR3 region has the DNA TGTGCCAGCAGTTACTCTCCAGGGATGGGCTACGAGCAGTACTTC.